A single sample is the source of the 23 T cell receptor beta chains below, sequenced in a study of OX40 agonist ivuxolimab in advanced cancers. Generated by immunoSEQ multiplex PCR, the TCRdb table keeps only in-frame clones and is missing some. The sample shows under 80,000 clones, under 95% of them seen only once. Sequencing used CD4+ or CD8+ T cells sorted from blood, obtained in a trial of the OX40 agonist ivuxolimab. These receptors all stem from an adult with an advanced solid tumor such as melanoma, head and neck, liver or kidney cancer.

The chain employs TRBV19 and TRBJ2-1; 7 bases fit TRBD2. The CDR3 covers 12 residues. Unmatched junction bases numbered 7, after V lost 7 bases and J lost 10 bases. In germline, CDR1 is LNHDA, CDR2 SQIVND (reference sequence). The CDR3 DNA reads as TGTGCCAGTACGGGGGGTGGAGGCGAGCAGTTCTTC. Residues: CASTGGGGEQFF.

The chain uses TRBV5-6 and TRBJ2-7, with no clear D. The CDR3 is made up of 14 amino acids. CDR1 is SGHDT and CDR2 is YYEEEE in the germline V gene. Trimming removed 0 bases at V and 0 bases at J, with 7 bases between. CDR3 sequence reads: CASSLGTASYEQYF. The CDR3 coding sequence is TGTGCCAGCAGCTTGGGGACGGCCTCCTACGAGCAGTACTTC.

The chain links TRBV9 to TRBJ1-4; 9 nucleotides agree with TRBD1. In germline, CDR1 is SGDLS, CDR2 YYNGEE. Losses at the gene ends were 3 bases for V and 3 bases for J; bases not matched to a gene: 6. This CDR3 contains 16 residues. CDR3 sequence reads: CASSAGGQGPNEKLFF. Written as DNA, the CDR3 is TGTGCCAGCAGCGCCGGGGGACAGGGCCCTAATGAAAAACTGTTTTTT.

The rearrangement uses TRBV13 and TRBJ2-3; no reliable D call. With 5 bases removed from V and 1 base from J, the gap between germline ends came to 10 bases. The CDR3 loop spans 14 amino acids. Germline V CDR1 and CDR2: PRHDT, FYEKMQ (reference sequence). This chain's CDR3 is CASSPDMRTDTQYF. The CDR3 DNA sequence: TGTGCCAGCAGCCCCGACATGCGCACAGATACGCAGTATTTT.

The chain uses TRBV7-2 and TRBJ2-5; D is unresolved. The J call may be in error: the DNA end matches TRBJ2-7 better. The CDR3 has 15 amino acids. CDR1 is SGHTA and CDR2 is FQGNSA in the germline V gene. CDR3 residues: CASSLAMDGSYEQYF. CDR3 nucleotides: TGTGCCAGCAGCTTAGCGATGGACGGGTCCTACGAGCAGTACTTC.

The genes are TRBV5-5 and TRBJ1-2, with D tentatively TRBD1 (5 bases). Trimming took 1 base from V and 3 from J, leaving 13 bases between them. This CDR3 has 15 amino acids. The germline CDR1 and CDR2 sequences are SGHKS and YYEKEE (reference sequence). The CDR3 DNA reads TGTGCCAGCAGCTTGTCGCAGGGTTGGGACTATGGCTACACCTTC. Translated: CASSLSQGWDYGYTF.

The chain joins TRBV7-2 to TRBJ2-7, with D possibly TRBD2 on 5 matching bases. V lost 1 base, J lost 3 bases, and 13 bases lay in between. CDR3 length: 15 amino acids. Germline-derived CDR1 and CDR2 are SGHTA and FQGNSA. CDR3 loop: CASSLVYSGDYEQYF. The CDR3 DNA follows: TGTGCCAGCAGCTTAGTCTACAGCGGTGACTACGAGCAGTACTTC. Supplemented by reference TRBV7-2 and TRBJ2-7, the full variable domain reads GAGVSQSPSNKVTEKGKDVELRCDPISGHTALYWYRQSLGQGLEFLIYFQGNSAPDKSGLPSDRFSAERTGGSVSTLTIQRTQQEDSAVYLCASSLVYSGDYEQYFGPGTRLTVT.

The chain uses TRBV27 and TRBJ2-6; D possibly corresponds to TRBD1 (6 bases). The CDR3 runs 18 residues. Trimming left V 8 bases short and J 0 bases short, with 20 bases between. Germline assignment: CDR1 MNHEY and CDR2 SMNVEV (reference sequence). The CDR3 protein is CASSIIGGGSSGANVLTF. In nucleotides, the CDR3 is TGTGCCAGCTCCATTATTGGGGGCGGAAGCTCTGGGGCCAACGTCCTGACTTTC.

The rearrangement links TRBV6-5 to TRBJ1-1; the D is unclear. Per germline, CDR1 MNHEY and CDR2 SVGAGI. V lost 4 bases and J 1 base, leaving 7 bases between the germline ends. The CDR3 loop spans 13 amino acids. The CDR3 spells CASSSSPNTEAFF. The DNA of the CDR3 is TGTGCCAGCAGTTCCAGTCCGAACACTGAAGCTTTCTTT.

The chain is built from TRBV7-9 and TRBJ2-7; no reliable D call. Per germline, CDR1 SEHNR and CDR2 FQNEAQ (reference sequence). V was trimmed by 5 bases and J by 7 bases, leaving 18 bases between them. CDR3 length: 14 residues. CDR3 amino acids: CASSPPSPQVEQYF. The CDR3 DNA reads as TGTGCCAGCAGCCCTCCGTCACCGCAGGTGGAGCAGTACTTC.

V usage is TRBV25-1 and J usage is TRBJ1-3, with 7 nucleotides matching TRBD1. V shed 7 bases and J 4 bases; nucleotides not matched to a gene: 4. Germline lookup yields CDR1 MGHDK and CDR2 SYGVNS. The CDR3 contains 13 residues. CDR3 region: CASMRGPGNTIYF. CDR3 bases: TGTGCCAGCATGAGGGGGCCCGGAAACACCATATATTTT.

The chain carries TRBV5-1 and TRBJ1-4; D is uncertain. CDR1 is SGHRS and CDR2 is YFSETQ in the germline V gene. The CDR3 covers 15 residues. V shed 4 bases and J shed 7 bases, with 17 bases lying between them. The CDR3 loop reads CASSPDLGRGEKLFF. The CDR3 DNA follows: TGCGCCAGCAGCCCGGACTTGGGTCGGGGTGAAAAACTGTTTTTT.

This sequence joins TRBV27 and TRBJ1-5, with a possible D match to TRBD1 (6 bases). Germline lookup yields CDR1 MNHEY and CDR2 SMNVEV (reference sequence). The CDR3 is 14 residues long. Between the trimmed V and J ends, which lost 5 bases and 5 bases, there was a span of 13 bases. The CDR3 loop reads CASSGRGYYQPQHF. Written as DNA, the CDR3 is TGTGCCAGCAGTGGGAGGGGGTACTATCAGCCCCAGCATTTT.

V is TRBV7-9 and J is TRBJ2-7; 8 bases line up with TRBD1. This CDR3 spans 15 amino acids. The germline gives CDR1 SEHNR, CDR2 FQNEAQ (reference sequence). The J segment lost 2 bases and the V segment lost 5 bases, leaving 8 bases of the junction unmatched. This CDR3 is CASSTRTGRPYEQYF. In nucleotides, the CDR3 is TGTGCCAGCAGCACTCGGACAGGGAGGCCCTACGAGCAGTACTTC. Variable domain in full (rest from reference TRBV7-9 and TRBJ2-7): DTGVSQNPRHKITKRGQNVTFRCDPISEHNRLYWYRQTLGQGPEFLTYFQNEAQLEKSRLLSDRFSAERPKGSFSTLEIQRTEQGDSAMYLCASSTRTGRPYEQYFGPGTRLTVT.

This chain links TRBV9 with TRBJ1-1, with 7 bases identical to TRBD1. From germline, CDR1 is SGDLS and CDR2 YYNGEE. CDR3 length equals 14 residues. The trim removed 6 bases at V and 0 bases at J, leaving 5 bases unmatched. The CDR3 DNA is TGTGCCAGCAACCAGGGGGGAATGAACACTGAAGCTTTCTTT. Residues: CASNQGGMNTEAFF.

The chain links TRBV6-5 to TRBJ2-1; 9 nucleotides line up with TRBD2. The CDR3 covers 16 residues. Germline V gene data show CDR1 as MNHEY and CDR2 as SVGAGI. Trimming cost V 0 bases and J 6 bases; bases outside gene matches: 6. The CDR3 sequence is CASSYSTAGGLNEQFF. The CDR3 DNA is TGTGCCAGCAGTTACTCAACAGCGGGGGGCCTCAATGAGCAGTTCTTC.

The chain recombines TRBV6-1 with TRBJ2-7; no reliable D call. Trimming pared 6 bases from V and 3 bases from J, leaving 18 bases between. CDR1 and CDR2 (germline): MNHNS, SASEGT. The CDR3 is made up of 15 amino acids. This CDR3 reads CASRGWLGGVYEQYF. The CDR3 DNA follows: TGTGCCAGCAGGGGGTGGCTAGGTGGCGTCTACGAGCAGTACTTC.

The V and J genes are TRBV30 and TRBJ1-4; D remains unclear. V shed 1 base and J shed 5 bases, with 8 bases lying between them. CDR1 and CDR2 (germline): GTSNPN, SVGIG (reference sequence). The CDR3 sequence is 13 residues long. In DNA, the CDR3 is TGTGCCTGGAGTGCCGGGCAGAATGAAAAACTGTTTTTT. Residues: CAWSAGQNEKLFF.

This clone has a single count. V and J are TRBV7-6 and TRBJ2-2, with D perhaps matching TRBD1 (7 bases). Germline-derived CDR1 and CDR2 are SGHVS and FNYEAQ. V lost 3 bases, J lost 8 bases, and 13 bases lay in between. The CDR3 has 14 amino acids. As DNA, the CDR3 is TGTGCCAGCAGCTTCGGAGGGGGCAATGGGGAGCTGTTTTTT. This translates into CASSFGGGNGELFF.

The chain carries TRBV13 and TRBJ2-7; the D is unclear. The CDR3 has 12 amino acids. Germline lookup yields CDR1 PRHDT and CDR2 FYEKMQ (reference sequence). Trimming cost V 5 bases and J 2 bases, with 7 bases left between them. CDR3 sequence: CASSIQPYEQYF. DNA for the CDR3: TGTGCCAGCAGCATACAGCCCTACGAGCAGTACTTC.

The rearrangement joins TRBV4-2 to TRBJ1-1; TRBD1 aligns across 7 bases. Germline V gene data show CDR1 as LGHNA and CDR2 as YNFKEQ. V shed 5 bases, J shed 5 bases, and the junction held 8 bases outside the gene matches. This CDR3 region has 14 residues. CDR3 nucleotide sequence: TGTGCCAGCAGCTTAGGTCCAGGGGGGACTGAAGCTTTCTTT. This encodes CASSLGPGGTEAFF.

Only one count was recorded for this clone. The CDR3 spells CASRPATSSADTQYF. The CDR3 region has the DNA TGCGCCAGCAGACCCGCCACTAGTTCGGCAGATACGCAGTATTTT. This chain uses TRBV5-1 with TRBJ2-3; TRBD2 is a possible D gene (5 bases). The CDR3 loop spans 15 amino acids. Trimming took off 5 bases at V and 4 bases at J, with 17 bases between the two ends. The germline CDR1 and CDR2 sequences are SGHRS and YFSETQ.

The CDR3 is CASSLEGENTGELFF. The CDR3 DNA is TGTGCCAGCAGCTTAGAGGGCGAGAACACCGGGGAGCTGTTTTTT. The chain is built from TRBV7-9 and TRBJ2-2, with D uncertain. The CDR3 consists of 15 residues. V was pared by 1 base and J by 1 base, with 7 bases between. Germline V gene sequence: CDR1 SEHNR, CDR2 FQNEAQ (reference sequence).